The TCR beta chain under discussion was sequenced for a study of long-term antiretroviral therapy in people with HIV. V lost 4 bases and J lost 3; bases outside the gene matches: 4. The germline V gene encodes CDR1 SGDLS and CDR2 YYNGEE. This CDR3 is 13 amino acids long. Samples were assayed with immunoSEQ v3.0 at survey level. TCRdb keeps only in-frame clones here, not all; method: immunoSEQ multiplex PCR. The sample lists some 25,000 clones, about 80% occurring once. There are a few counts of this clone. Its antigen is as yet unknown. Study-wide results and caveats: In samples taken after ART, diversity increased but remained below transplant donor control levels. Repertoires from HIV showed CDR3 length ranges narrower than those of controls. Investigators report no available data on ART adherence, viral resistance or therapy changes.

At minimum, one pre-ART and two post-ART PBMC samples were obtained from each donor. The chain has TRBV9 and TRBJ2-7; 7 nucleotides agree with TRBD1. The sample was unsorted PBMCs, taken 0.7 years before starting antiretroviral therapy. This sequence was found in a man aged 25-45 years with HIV. The CDR3 sequence: CASSPRDSYEQYF. The CDR3 DNA reads TGTGCCAGCAGCCCAAGGGACAGCTACGAGCAGTACTTC.